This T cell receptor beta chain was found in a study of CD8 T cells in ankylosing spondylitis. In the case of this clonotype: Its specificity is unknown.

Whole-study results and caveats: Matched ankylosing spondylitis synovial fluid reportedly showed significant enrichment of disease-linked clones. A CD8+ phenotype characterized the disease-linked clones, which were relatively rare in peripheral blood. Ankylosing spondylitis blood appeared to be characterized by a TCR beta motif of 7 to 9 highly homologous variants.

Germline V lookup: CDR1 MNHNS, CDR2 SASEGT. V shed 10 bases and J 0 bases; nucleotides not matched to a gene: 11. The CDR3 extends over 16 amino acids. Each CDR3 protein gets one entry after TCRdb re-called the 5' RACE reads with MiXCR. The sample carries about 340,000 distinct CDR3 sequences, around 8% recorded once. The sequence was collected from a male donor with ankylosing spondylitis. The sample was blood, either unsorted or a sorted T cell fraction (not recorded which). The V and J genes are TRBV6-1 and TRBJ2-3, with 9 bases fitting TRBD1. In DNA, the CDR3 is TGTGCCACTGGGACAGGGACAACATTTAGCACAGATACGCAGTATTTT. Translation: CATGTGTTFSTDTQYF.